These T cell receptor beta chains were read from a single sample in a study of T cells in Graves' hyperthyroidism and ophthalmopathy. One entry per CDR3 protein results from TCRdb running MiXCR on the multiplex PCR reads. Among roughly 500,000 distinct CDR3 sequences listed, around 42% were seen once. Input material: peripheral blood or thyroid tissue (not recorded which). The receptors come from an adult woman with Graves' disease, either hyperthyroidism or ophthalmopathy (not recorded which). CDR3s include the opening cysteine and the closing phenylalanine or tryptophan. The order of the fields is J gene, D gene, V gene, clone size, CDR3 DNA, CDR3 protein. The D gene is left open where the match is weak. Size is stated for part of the rows, as once, few or many counts, or as a class when the clone is expanded.

TRBJ2-5 TRBD1 TRBV20-1 few TGCAGTGCTAGTCCAAAACAGGGGGCCGGGGAGACCCAGTACTTC CSASPKQGAGETQYF
TRBJ1-2 . TRBV7-3 . TGTGCCAGCAGCTCCGAGTGGGTGATCTATGGCTACACCTTC CASSSEWVIYGYTF
TRBJ2-5 . TRBV14 many TGTGCCAGCAAGGAGACAGGCCTCCAAGAGACCCAGTACTTC CASKETGLQETQYF
TRBJ2-3 . TRBV7-3 . TGTGCCAGCAGCTTAATCCGCGGGAATAAAGATACGCAGTATTTT CASSLIRGNKDTQYF
TRBJ1-5 . TRBV7-8 . TGTGCCAGCAGCGCGGTTGGGGACCCCCGGCAGCCCCAGCATTTT CASSAVGDPRQPQHF
TRBJ2-7 TRBD2 TRBV5-1 many TGCGCCAGCGGGCGGGAGGGCTACGAGCAGTACTTC CASGREGYEQYF
TRBJ1-5 . TRBV6-1 once TGTGCCGGCAGTGAAACCGGCCAGGGCCATCAGCCCCAGCATTTT CAGSETGQGHQPQHF
TRBJ2-3 . TRBV20-1 . TGCAGTGCTAGGTCGCGGCCGCCGGGAGATACGCAGTATTTT CSARSRPPGDTQYF
TRBJ1-2 . TRBV9 . TGTGCCACGAGGCATGGCTACACCTTC CATRHGYTF
TRBJ1-5 . TRBV25-1 many TGTGCCAGCAGTGACAGGGTATTTCAGCCCCAGCATTTT CASSDRVFQPQHF
TRBJ2-5 TRBD1 TRBV20-1 few TGCAGTGCTTCAGGGGGTCAGGAGACCCAGTACTTC CSASGGQETQYF
TRBJ1-2 . TRBV6-5 many TGTGCCAGCAGTTACTCGAGTACGGGGGCGTTAGGCTACACCTTC CASSYSSTGALGYTF
TRBJ1-3 . TRBV7-2 few TGTGCCAGCAGCTTGTACGGGACTGGAAACACCATATATTTT CASSLYGTGNTIYF
TRBJ1-1 . TRBV29-1 . TGCAGCAGCGGCTCCAACACTGAAGCTTTCTTT CSSGSNTEAFF
TRBJ1-5 TRBD1 TRBV7-3 . TGTGCCAGCAGCCCGGGCGGGACAGTCAATCAGCCCCAGCATTTT CASSPGGTVNQPQHF